This TCR beta chain was sequenced during a study of graft-versus-host responses after intestinal transplantation. The V gene lost 5 bases and the J gene lost 9 bases, with 16 bases spanning the gap. This CDR3 region has 13 residues. Looked up from germline, CDR1 is GTSNPN and CDR2 is SVGIG (reference sequence). As concerns this clone: Its antigen remains unknown.

Repertoires were generated with immunoSEQ multiplex PCR, while TCRdb's copy carries only in-frame clones and drops some. The profile covers over 85,000 clones, with approximately 94% appearing a single time and about 0.2% taken by the ten largest. Findings of the study overall: Levels of circulating GvH clones at their peak were associated with early post-transplant HvG declines.

The clonotype comes from a human donor who was the organ donor for an intestinal transplant. This specimen consisted of unstimulated CD4+ T cells sorted from spleen or lymph node cells, obtained before transplant. The V call is TRBV30, the J call TRBJ2-2; D is possibly TRBD1 (6 bases). The CDR3 sequence: CAWQPQGLRELFF. CDR3 bases: TGTGCCTGGCAACCCCAGGGGCTAAGGGAGCTGTTTTTT. Full variable domain (outside the CDR3, taken from reference TRBV30 and TRBJ2-2): SQTIHQWPATLVQPVGSPLSLECTVEGTSNPNLYWYRQAAGRGLQLLFYSVGIGQISSEVPQNLSASRPQDRQFILSSKKLLLSDSGFYLCAWQPQGLRELFFGEGSRLTVL.